The clone carrying this TCR beta chain has at least ten counts. Antigen unknown. This specimen comes from a study of breast tumors, draining lymph nodes, adjacent tissues. Study-level results: Tumor TCR diversity was below lymph nodes but above nontumor tissue. Data only fit, rather than demonstrated, lymph node origin of most tumor T cells.

Axillary draining lymph nodes of breast cancer patients supplied the node samples. The CDR3 sequence is 18 residues long. The junction had 24 bases not matched to a gene; V was cut back by 10 bases and J by 7 bases. Germline loops: CDR1 LNHDA, CDR2 SQIVND (reference sequence). Using its own MiXCR run on the multiplex PCR reads, TCRdb lists one record per CDR3 protein. The data hold 130,000 or so distinct CDR3 sequences, with 32% observed a single time. This TCR derives from a female donor with breast cancer. Some clones in this sample may be carry-over from other donors' samples. The chain recombines TRBV19 with TRBJ2-1; TRBD1 matches 8 bases. Sequenced input: axillary lymph node tissue. Written as DNA, the CDR3 is TGTGCCACCCTAAGCATCGCAGGGGGCTCGCCCGGCCCTAATGAGCAGTTCTTC. It codes for CATLSIAGGSPGPNEQFF. Complete variable domain (other parts from reference TRBV19 and TRBJ2-1): DGGITQSPKYLFRKEGQNVTLSCEQNLNHDAMYWYRQDPGQGLRLIYYSQIVNDFQKGDIAEGYSVSREKKESFPLTVTSAQKNPTAFYLCATLSIAGGSPGPNEQFFGPGTRLTVL.